The 19 T cell receptor beta chains presented below share a single source sample, sequenced in a study of T-cell reconstitution after alpha-beta-depleted transplantation in children. Unique molecular identifiers featured in how the TCRbeta library was prepared. One entry per CDR3 protein, called by TCRdb with MiXCR from the PCR reads. The sample carries 440,000 or so distinct CDR3 sequences, 43% recorded once. The sequences come from PBMCs, collected before TCRalphabeta/CD19-depleted stem cell transplant. These receptors originate from a girl between 2 and 10 years old with aplastic anemia, due to receive a stem cell transplant.

This clonotype was seen only a few times. CDR3 region: CASSLGLGLFHEQYF. CDR3 nucleotide sequence: TGTGCCAGCAGCTTGGGCTTGGGGCTTTTCCACGAGCAGTACTTC. The chain combines TRBV5-5 with TRBJ2-7; maybe TRBD1 (5 bases). The CDR3 is 15 amino acids. With 0 bases removed from V and 5 bases from J, the gap between germline ends came to 15 bases. In germline, CDR1 is SGHKS, CDR2 YYEKEE (reference sequence).

The chain has TRBV20-1 and TRBJ1-1; the D gene is possibly TRBD1 (5 bases). Trimming shortened V by 5 bases and J by 3 bases, and 16 bases separated the two germline ends. The length of the CDR3 is 14 residues. Germline values: CDR1 DFQATT, CDR2 SNEGSKA (reference sequence). The CDR3 region is CSASTGRGYTEAFF. CDR3 DNA sequence: TGCAGTGCTTCCACGGGGAGGGGATACACTGAAGCTTTCTTT.

V gene TRBV7-6 combines with J gene TRBJ2-3, with 7 bases that match TRBD2. This CDR3 spans 18 amino acids. The V gene's germline CDR1 is SGHVS and CDR2 FNYEAQ. Trimming cost V 1 base and J 2 bases; bases outside gene matches: 12. This CDR3 reads CASSLEVPNAGVTDTQYF. The CDR3 bases are TGTGCCAGCAGCTTAGAGGTCCCAAACGCGGGGGTCACAGATACGCAGTATTTT.

This clonotype showed up just a few times. This sequence joins TRBV7-9 and TRBJ2-5, with TRBD1 identical over 9 bases. Germline CDR1 and CDR2: SEHNR and FQNEAQ (reference sequence). V was pared by 1 base and J by 5 bases, with 5 bases of the junction left unmatched. CDR3 size: 15 residues. CDR3 DNA: TGTGCCAGCAGCTTAGTGGGACAGGGACCGGAGACCCAGTACTTC. The encoded protein is CASSLVGQGPETQYF.

V gene TRBV20-1 combines with J gene TRBJ2-7, with 10 bases identical to TRBD2. There are 15 residues in the CDR3. Germline V CDR1 and CDR2: DFQATT, SNEGSKA (reference sequence). J lost 5 bases, V lost 0 bases, and 7 bases had no gene match. The CDR3 bases are TGCAGTGCTAGAGAACGGAGCGGGAGGGCCAACGAGCAGTACTTC. Amino acid sequence: CSARERSGRANEQYF.

The CDR3, as DNA: TGTGCCAGCAGCCGGGACAGGCGATACGAGCAGTACTTC. Translating gives CASSRDRRYEQYF. V and J are TRBV11-2 and TRBJ2-7; 8 bases fit TRBD1. The J segment lost 4 bases and the V segment lost 5 bases, leaving 4 bases of the junction unmatched. Germline values: CDR1 SGHAT, CDR2 FQNNGV. The CDR3 covers 13 residues.

The chain carries TRBV30 and TRBJ2-7; TRBD2 matches 7 bases. This CDR3 region has 15 residues. CDR1 is GTSNPN and CDR2 is SVGIG in the germline V gene (reference sequence). The J segment lost 3 bases and the V segment lost 0 bases, leaving 8 bases of the junction unmatched. The CDR3 is CAWSVGGLAVYEQYF. CDR3 nucleotides: TGTGCCTGGAGTGTAGGTGGTCTAGCGGTCTACGAGCAGTACTTC.

The genes are TRBV20-1 and TRBJ2-7; 7 positions agree with TRBD2. Germline V gene lookup returns CDR1 DFQATT and CDR2 SNEGSKA (reference sequence). The CDR3 loop spans 12 amino acids. With V trimmed by 8 bases and J by 3 bases, 7 bases remained unmatched. The CDR3 DNA is TGCAGTAGTACTCCGGGGGGCTACGAGCAGTACTTC. The encoded protein is CSSTPGGYEQYF.

Only one count was recorded for this clonotype. The chain employs TRBV29-1 and TRBJ2-1, with TRBD2 as a possible D gene (6 bases). Germline V gene lookup returns CDR1 SQVTM and CDR2 ANQGSEA. CDR3 length: 16 residues. The ends were cut back, 0 bases at V and 5 bases at J, with 17 bases in the middle. CDR3 DNA sequence: TGCAGCGTTGAAGAGGGGAGGCTAGCCCGGAACAATGAGCAGTTCTTC. This encodes CSVEEGRLARNNEQFF.

This clonotype was seen once. The chain is built from TRBV3-1 and TRBJ2-3, with TRBD2 matching 10 bases. Germline-derived CDR1 and CDR2 are LGHDT and YNNKEL (reference sequence). V trimming: 10 bases; J trimming: 8 bases; junction bases outside the gene matches: 24. The CDR3 is 18 residues long. DNA for the CDR3: TGTGCCATCAGTACGGAAGCGGGGGGGATGTCATCCACAAGTACGCAGTATTTT. It yields the protein CAISTEAGGMSSTSTQYF.

This clonotype was seen once. This chain links TRBV5-1 with TRBJ2-4; D perhaps matches TRBD2 (6 bases). The CDR3 contains 16 residues. V lost 0 bases, J lost 7 bases, and 17 bases lay in between. Per the germline V gene, CDR1 is SGHRS and CDR2 is YFSETQ. As DNA, the CDR3 is TGCGCCAGCAGCTTGGGAACTCAGGGACTCGGTAACATTCAGTACTTC. It codes for CASSLGTQGLGNIQYF. The variable domain in full, completed from reference TRBV5-1 and TRBJ2-4, reads KAGVTQTPRYLIKTRGQQVTLSCSPISGHRSVSWYQQTPGQGLQFLFEYFSETQRNKGNFPGRFSGRQFSNSRSEMNVSTLELGDSALYLCASSLGTQGLGNIQYFGAGTRLSVL.

The J gene is TRBJ2-2, the V gene TRBV9; the D call may be TRBD1 or TRBD2 (5 bases each). From germline, CDR1 is SGDLS and CDR2 YYNGEE. The length of the CDR3 is 15 residues. Between the trimmed V and J ends, which lost 4 bases and 1 base, there was a span of 11 bases. CDR3 residues: CASSPGRRNTGELFF. CDR3 bases: TGTGCCAGCAGCCCGGGACGGAGGAACACCGGGGAGCTGTTTTTT.

The chain recombines TRBV11-1 with TRBJ2-1; TRBD2 agrees at 7 bases. Germline CDR1 and CDR2: SGHAT and FQDESV (reference sequence). This CDR3 has 19 amino acids. V was pared by 0 bases and J by 6 bases, with 17 bases of the junction left unmatched. CDR3: CASSLAIPTSRRTLNEQFF. For the CDR3, the DNA is TGTGCCAGCAGCTTAGCGATCCCGACTAGCCGGAGGACTCTCAATGAGCAGTTCTTC.

The chain carries TRBV4-3 and TRBJ1-4; perhaps TRBD1 as D (5 bases). The CDR3 has 15 amino acids. Per the germline V gene, CDR1 is LGHNA and CDR2 is YSLEER. V gave up 0 bases and J gave up 8 bases, with 13 bases separating them. CDR3 amino acids: CASSQDGGAGEKLFF. In nucleotides, the CDR3 is TGCGCCAGCAGCCAAGATGGAGGGGCGGGGGAAAAACTGTTTTTT.

V usage is TRBV30 and J usage is TRBJ2-5; possible D gene TRBD2, 5 bases. V was pared by 5 bases and J by 3 bases, with 16 bases between. In germline, CDR1 is GTSNPN, CDR2 SVGIG (reference sequence). The CDR3 runs 14 residues. CDR3 sequence: CAWSSWSGEETQYF. CDR3 sequence (DNA): TGTGCCTGGTCATCCTGGAGCGGAGAAGAGACCCAGTACTTC.

Ten or more counts support this clonotype. This chain links TRBV2 with TRBJ2-1; 12 bases line up with TRBD1. Trimming removed 2 bases from V and 4 bases from J; junction bases left unmatched: 12. The germline V gene has CDR1 SNHLY and CDR2 FYNNEI. CDR3 length equals 19 residues. The CDR3 region has the DNA TGTGCCAGCAGTGAAATATGGGGACAGGGGGCGTCGGGTTACAATGAGCAGTTCTTC. Translated, it gives CASSEIWGQGASGYNEQFF.

The chain couples TRBV2 to TRBJ2-4; TRBD1 aligns across 7 bases. V was pared by 8 bases and J by 2 bases, with 6 bases of the junction left unmatched. The CDR3 consists of 14 residues. From germline, CDR1 is SNHLY and CDR2 FYNNEI. The CDR3 DNA follows: TGTGCCAGCGCGGACAGGTTGACCAAAAACATTCAGTACTTC. Protein: CASADRLTKNIQYF. The entire variable domain, with the rest obtained from reference TRBV2 and TRBJ2-4, is as follows: EPEVTQTPSHQVTQMGQEVILRCVPISNHLYFYWYRQILGQKVEFLVSFYNNEISEKSEIFDDQFSVERPDGSNFTLKIRSTKLEDSAMYFCASADRLTKNIQYFGAGTRLSVL.

V is TRBV5-1 and J is TRBJ2-3; perhaps D is TRBD1 or TRBD2 (6 bases each). This CDR3 has 15 residues. V gave up 2 bases and J gave up 2 bases, with 12 bases separating them. CDR1 is SGHRS and CDR2 is YFSETQ in the germline V gene. Here the CDR3 reads CASSFSGEDTDTQYF. The CDR3 bases are TGCGCCAGCAGCTTTTCAGGGGAGGACACAGATACGCAGTATTTT.

This clonotype showed up many times. The gene calls are TRBV6-1 and TRBJ2-7; TRBD2 agrees at 14 bases. This CDR3 region has 16 residues. CDR1 and CDR2 (germline): MNHNS, SASEGT. V lost 5 bases to trimming and J lost 4 bases; unmatched junction nucleotides: 7. The CDR3 bases are TGTGCCAGCAGTCCAGCGACTAGCGGGAGGGGTTACGAGCAGTACTTC. Translating it yields CASSPATSGRGYEQYF.